The 30 T cell receptor beta chains below come from one sample, sequenced in a study of cytomegalovirus exposure and HLA in healthy donors. PCR amplification relied on 60 Vbeta primers (plus 13 Jbeta primers). Clones were sequenced by immunoSEQ multiplex PCR, and TCRdb holds only the in-frame ones, with some missing. Of 75,000 to 90,000 clones listed, around 73% are singletons. Sequenced material: PBMCs. The receptor set was obtained from a man in his forties or fifties in good health and CMV-seronegative.

The chain links TRBV27 to TRBJ2-1, with no clear D. Germline CDR1 MNHEY, CDR2 SMNVEV (reference sequence). Trimming removed 5 bases at V and 3 bases at J, with 20 bases between. The CDR3 runs to 17 residues. The CDR3 is CASSPNPSPIYYNEQFF. The CDR3 DNA follows: TGTGCCAGCAGTCCCAACCCCTCCCCTATATACTACAATGAGCAGTTCTTC.

The chain couples TRBV9 to TRBJ2-2, with D maybe TRBD1 (6 bases). The ends were cut back, 5 bases at V and 1 base at J, with 12 bases in the middle. Germline CDR1 reads SGDLS; CDR2 reads YYNGEE. The CDR3 sequence is 15 residues long. The CDR3: CASRMKTGNTGELFF. As DNA, the CDR3 is TGTGCCAGCAGGATGAAGACAGGGAACACCGGGGAGCTGTTTTTT. Filled out from reference TRBV9 and TRBJ2-2, the complete variable domain reads DSGVTQTPKHLITATGQRVTLRCSPRSGDLSVYWYQQSLDQGLQFLIQYYNGEERAKGNILERFSAQQFPDLHSELNLSSLELGDSALYFCASRMKTGNTGELFFGEGSRLTVL.

The chain uses TRBV25-1 and TRBJ1-5; possible D gene TRBD1, 6 bases. With 6 bases removed from V and 6 bases from J, the gap between germline ends came to 18 bases. The CDR3 sequence is 15 residues long. Germline-derived CDR1 and CDR2 are MGHDK and SYGVNS. The CDR3 here is CASSATGISGQPQHF. CDR3 sequence (DNA): TGTGCCAGCAGCGCCACAGGGATCTCCGGTCAGCCCCAGCATTTT.

This clone was observed a few times. The gene calls are TRBV21-1 and TRBJ1-1; the DNA was not used to check the table's D call, TRBD1. TRBV21-1 is classified as a pseudogene. CDR3 size: 16 residues. CDR3 loop: CASSKAGRLIDTEAFF. Here the CDR3 DNA reads TGTGCCAGCAGCAAAGCGGGCCGGCTGATTGACACTGAAGCTTTCTTT.

J is TRBJ1-1 and V is TRBV19, with TRBD1 as a possible D gene (5 bases). Germline V lookup: CDR1 LNHDA, CDR2 SQIVND (reference sequence). Trimming took 0 bases from V and 7 from J, leaving 12 bases between them. The CDR3 spans 14 residues. CDR3 protein: CASSIDLNRHEAFF. For the CDR3, the DNA is TGTGCCAGTAGTATAGATCTGAACAGGCATGAAGCTTTCTTT. The full variable domain, with the rest looked up from reference TRBV19 and TRBJ1-1, is DGGITQSPKYLFRKEGQNVTLSCEQNLNHDAMYWYRQDPGQGLRLIYYSQIVNDFQKGDIAEGYSVSREKKESFPLTVTSAQKNPTAFYLCASSIDLNRHEAFFGQGTRLTVV.

This clone is a singleton in its sample. The genes are TRBV2 and TRBJ2-2, with D maybe TRBD1 (6 bases). Trimming cost V 6 bases and J 4 bases, with 12 bases left between them. CDR1 is SNHLY, CDR2 FYNNEI, per germline. This CDR3 is 14 amino acids long. This chain's CDR3 is CASSTGLGTGELFF. CDR3 DNA: TGTGCCAGCAGCACAGGGCTGGGCACCGGGGAGCTGTTTTTT.

V is TRBV29-1 and J is TRBJ1-1; D is undetermined. CDR1 SQVTM and CDR2 ANQGSEA come from the germline V gene. The CDR3 is 11 residues long. Between the trimmed V and J ends, which lost 1 base and 3 bases, there was a span of 3 bases. CDR3 DNA: TGCAGCGTTGAAGCGTACACTGAAGCTTTCTTT. Amino acids: CSVEAYTEAFF.

The chain is built from TRBV5-1 and TRBJ1-1; 7 bases fit TRBD1. CDR1 and CDR2 from the germline V gene are SGHRS and YFSETQ. This CDR3 spans 13 amino acids. V lost 2 bases, J lost 3 bases, and 1 base stayed unmatched. The CDR3 nucleotides read TGCGCCAGCAGCTTTCAGGGGGACACTGAAGCTTTCTTT. It is translated as CASSFQGDTEAFF.

The rearrangement links TRBV9 to TRBJ1-1; no clear D gene. Germline CDR1 and CDR2: SGDLS and YYNGEE. V dropped 3 bases and J dropped 4 bases, with 7 bases sitting between them. The CDR3 spans 12 residues. This CDR3 reads CASSGVGTEAFF. CDR3 nucleotides: TGTGCCAGCAGCGGAGTTGGCACTGAAGCTTTCTTT.

This clone was found a few times. The chain couples TRBV7-2 to TRBJ1-1; weak D call: TRBD1 (5 bases). The length of the CDR3 is 12 residues. CDR1 SGHTA and CDR2 FQGNSA come from the germline V gene. V was cut by 0 bases and J by 7 bases, with 6 bases left in between. In DNA, the CDR3 is TGTGCCAGCAGCTTAGCGGGACTTGAAGCTTTCTTT. Residues: CASSLAGLEAFF.

V usage is TRBV30 and J usage is TRBJ2-7; no clear D gene. Trimming cost V 0 bases and J 4 bases, with 4 bases left between them. There are 11 residues in the CDR3. Per germline, CDR1 GTSNPN and CDR2 SVGIG (reference sequence). In DNA, the CDR3 is TGTGCCTGGAGTGTACAGTACGAGCAGTACTTC. It is translated as CAWSVQYEQYF.

The chain couples TRBV10-3 to TRBJ2-5, with 8 positions matching TRBD1. V shed 6 bases, J shed 7 bases, and the junction held 10 bases outside the gene matches. Germline values: CDR1 ENHRY, CDR2 SYGVKD. This CDR3 comprises 14 residues. CDR3 sequence (DNA): TGTGCCATCAGGACAGGGGAAGGGAAAGGGACCCAGTACTTC. Its translation is CAIRTGEGKGTQYF.

This clone showed up just a few times. This rearrangement joins TRBV7-8 to TRBJ2-5; TRBD2 matches at 8 bases. Per germline, CDR1 SGHVS and CDR2 FQNEAQ. The J segment lost 5 bases and the V segment lost 1 base, leaving 3 bases of the junction unmatched. CDR3 length equals 14 residues. CDR3 coding DNA: TGTGCCAGCAGCTTAGGGGGCGGGAGGGAGACCCAGTACTTC. Translation: CASSLGGGRETQYF.

V usage is TRBV9 and J usage is TRBJ1-1, with 8 bases aligning to TRBD1. V lost 2 bases and J lost 5; bases outside the gene matches: 5. This CDR3 is built from 14 residues. In germline, CDR1 is SGDLS, CDR2 YYNGEE. As DNA, the CDR3 is TGTGCCAGCAGCGTCTTGGACAGGGAGACTGAAGCTTTCTTT. Translated, it gives CASSVLDRETEAFF.

The V and J genes are TRBV5-1 and TRBJ2-3, with 10 bases fitting TRBD2. Germline CDR1 is SGHRS and CDR2 is YFSETQ. This CDR3 has 17 residues. Losses at the gene ends were 0 bases for V and 2 bases for J; bases not matched to a gene: 6. The CDR3 DNA sequence: TGCGCCAGCAGCTTGGGCCTAGCGGGGGAGAACACAGATACGCAGTATTTT. It encodes CASSLGLAGENTDTQYF.

This chain links TRBV27 with TRBJ2-1; D not resolved. The CDR3 extends over 14 amino acids. The germline CDR1 and CDR2 sequences are MNHEY and SMNVEV (reference sequence). Trimming removed 3 bases at V and 0 bases at J, with 6 bases between. The CDR3 here is CASSFHSSYNEQFF. DNA for the CDR3: TGTGCCAGCAGTTTCCATTCCTCCTACAATGAGCAGTTCTTC.

This sequence joins TRBV6-1 and TRBJ1-1; D unresolved. Trimming took off 2 bases at V and 0 bases at J, with 10 bases between the two ends. CDR1 and CDR2 from the germline V gene are MNHNS and SASEGT. The CDR3 is made up of 15 amino acids. The DNA for the CDR3 is TGTGCCAGCAGTGAAAACATGAACATGAACACTGAAGCTTTCTTT. Amino acid sequence: CASSENMNMNTEAFF.

The chain links TRBV11-3 to TRBJ2-7; D possibly corresponds to TRBD2 (6 bases). Trimming removed 3 bases at V and 3 bases at J, with 12 bases between. This CDR3 has 14 amino acids. The V gene's germline CDR1 is SGHNT and CDR2 YENEEA. The CDR3 DNA sequence: TGTGCCAGCAGCTTTTCAGCGGGCGGCTACGAGCAGTACTTC. It yields the protein CASSFSAGGYEQYF.

The chain is built from TRBV6-1 and TRBJ1-5, with a possible D match to TRBD1 (6 bases). CDR1 is MNHNS, CDR2 SASEGT, per germline. The CDR3 runs 15 residues. The V and J ends lost 5 bases and 4 bases respectively, with 15 bases between them. The CDR3 region is CASSPQGLFNQPQHF. The CDR3 DNA follows: TGTGCCAGCAGTCCGCAGGGGTTGTTTAATCAGCCCCAGCATTTT.

This clone is a singleton in its sample. This chain joins TRBV5-6 and TRBJ2-5; 8 bases match TRBD2. Germline CDR1 reads SGHDT; CDR2 reads YYEEEE. With 4 bases clipped from V and 5 bases from J, the junction kept 16 bases outside the gene matches. The CDR3 sequence is 17 residues long. The CDR3 reads CASSPAVIGGGLETQYF. As DNA, the CDR3 is TGTGCCAGCAGCCCAGCGGTCATAGGCGGGGGGCTGGAGACCCAGTACTTC.

This chain links TRBV9 with TRBJ2-1; weak D call: TRBD1 (5 bases). The CDR3 loop spans 12 amino acids. Germline V gene data show CDR1 as SGDLS and CDR2 as YYNGEE. Trimming left V 3 bases short and J 10 bases short, with 11 bases between. In DNA form, the CDR3 reads TGTGCCAGCAGCGAGGGGAACATCGAGCAGTTCTTC. Encoded protein: CASSEGNIEQFF.

This clone came up once. This chain connects TRBV7-2 to TRBJ2-1; D is perhaps TRBD2 (5 bases). This CDR3 comprises 16 residues. Trimming left V 2 bases short and J 0 bases short, with 11 bases between. The germline gives CDR1 SGHTA, CDR2 FQGNSA. The CDR3 reads CASSLFGVVSYNEQFF. The CDR3 nucleotides are TGTGCCAGCAGCTTATTCGGGGTTGTCTCCTACAATGAGCAGTTCTTC.

DNA for the CDR3: TGTGCCAGTACCGTTGACAGGGTATACGAAGGCTACACCTTC. It encodes CASTVDRVYEGYTF. This sequence joins TRBV19 and TRBJ1-2; 7 bases are shared with TRBD1. The germline V gene encodes CDR1 LNHDA and CDR2 SQIVND (reference sequence). V lost 7 bases and J lost 8; bases outside the gene matches: 13. The CDR3 is 14 amino acids.

This sequence joins TRBV7-2 and TRBJ1-5; 7 nucleotides match TRBD1. The CDR3 sequence is 15 residues long. CDR1 is SGHTA and CDR2 is FQGNSA in the germline V gene. V shed 5 bases and J 1 base; nucleotides not matched to a gene: 5. The CDR3 DNA is TGTGCCAGCAGCCCGCAACAGGGGAGCAATCAGCCCCAGCATTTT. Translating gives CASSPQQGSNQPQHF.

This rearrangement joins TRBV18 to TRBJ2-7; no clear D. The CDR3 contains 12 residues. V lost 2 bases to trimming and J lost 5 bases, with 7 bases between them. Germline V gives CDR1 KGHSH, CDR2 LQKENI. CDR3 DNA sequence: TGTGCCAGCTCACCAGAGACACACGAGCAGTACTTC. This sequence encodes CASSPETHEQYF.

The chain links TRBV18 to TRBJ1-1; D not certain. V shed 4 bases and J shed 0 bases, with 6 bases lying between them. CDR1 and CDR2 (germline): KGHSH, LQKENI. This CDR3 region has 13 residues. For the CDR3, the DNA is TGTGCCAGCTCACAGACTATGAACACTGAAGCTTTCTTT. It specifies CASSQTMNTEAFF.

CDR3: CASSLALRTGQETQYF. The CDR3 nucleotides are TGTGCCAGCAGCTTGGCCCTAAGGACAGGACAAGAGACCCAGTACTTC. The J gene is TRBJ2-5, the V gene TRBV5-4, with 7 bases that match TRBD1. Germline values: CDR1 SGHNT, CDR2 YYREEE (reference sequence). Losses at the gene ends were 0 bases for V and 2 bases for J; bases not matched to a gene: 7. The CDR3 totals 16 residues.

This clone was picked up one time. V gene TRBV19 combines with J gene TRBJ1-2; D is possibly TRBD1 (6 bases). V lost 5 bases and J lost 4, with 17 bases in between. The length of the CDR3 is 15 residues. CDR1 and CDR2 (germline): LNHDA, SQIVND (reference sequence). CDR3 nucleotides: TGTGCCAGTAGTCCGGAACAGGGATGGGGCTATGGCTACACCTTC. The encoded protein is CASSPEQGWGYGYTF.

The rearrangement uses TRBV29-1 and TRBJ1-1, with TRBD1 matching 7 bases. CDR1 is SQVTM, CDR2 ANQGSEA, per germline. J gave up 4 bases and V 6 bases, and 8 bases lay outside the gene matches. This CDR3 comprises 13 residues. The CDR3 DNA is TGCAGCGTCCGACAGGGCCAGGGCACTGAAGCTTTCTTT. Translation gives CSVRQGQGTEAFF.

V and J are TRBV7-9 and TRBJ1-6, with 8 bases lining up with TRBD1. Germline V lookup: CDR1 SEHNR, CDR2 FQNEAQ (reference sequence). The V gene end was trimmed by 5 bases and the J gene end by 4 bases; junction bases not matched to a gene: 4. This CDR3 region has 15 residues. The CDR3 region has the DNA TGTGCCAGCAGCCCTCGGACAGGGTATAATTCACCCCTCCACTTT. As protein: CASSPRTGYNSPLHF.